These 22 T cell receptor beta chains were sequenced from one sample in a study of OX40 agonist ivuxolimab in advanced cancers. Clones were sequenced by immunoSEQ multiplex PCR, and TCRdb holds only the in-frame ones, with some missing. The repertoire includes more than 60,000 clones, about 80% of them detected once, and about 4.5% sits in the top ten. Here the sequenced sample was CD4+ or CD8+ T cells sorted from blood, taken in a trial of the OX40 agonist ivuxolimab. These receptors were collected from an adult with an advanced solid tumor such as melanoma, head and neck, liver or kidney cancer.

The J gene is TRBJ1-2, the V gene TRBV2; 8 bases line up with TRBD1. Germline values: CDR1 SNHLY, CDR2 FYNNEI. Trimming cost V 4 bases and J 4 bases; bases outside gene matches: 5. CDR3 length equals 14 residues. The CDR3 DNA reads TGTGCCAGCAGTGTAAAGGACAGGGCCTATGGCTACACCTTC. Residues: CASSVKDRAYGYTF.

The chain employs TRBV27 and TRBJ2-1; 8 bases line up with TRBD1. V shed 5 bases, J shed 8 bases, and the junction held 5 bases outside the gene matches. The CDR3 has 13 amino acids. Per germline, CDR1 MNHEY and CDR2 SMNVEV (reference sequence). The chain's CDR3 is CASSRQGRYEQFF. The CDR3 DNA is TGTGCCAGCAGTCGACAGGGGAGGTATGAGCAGTTCTTC.

This sequence joins TRBV5-1 and TRBJ2-2; D is possibly TRBD1 or TRBD2 (5 bases each). The CDR3 runs to 15 residues. Trimming took off 3 bases at V and 6 bases at J, with 15 bases between the two ends. Per germline, CDR1 SGHRS and CDR2 YFSETQ. The CDR3 DNA reads TGCGCCAGCAGCTCCAACGGGGCAGGGTCCGGGGAGCTGTTTTTT. It encodes CASSSNGAGSGELFF.

The J gene is TRBJ2-2, the V gene TRBV18; D may be TRBD1 (6 bases). CDR1 is KGHSH, CDR2 LQKENI, per germline. There are 18 residues in the CDR3. V lost 3 bases, J lost 4 bases, and 21 bases lay in between. In DNA form, the CDR3 reads TGTGCCAGCTCACCCACGGCCGGCGAGGGACAAGGCACCGGGGAGCTGTTTTTT. It translates to CASSPTAGEGQGTGELFF.

This clone occurred a few times. The chain links TRBV7-2 to TRBJ1-6; maybe TRBD1 (5 bases). The CDR3 has 16 amino acids. V lost 1 base, J lost 7 bases, and 14 bases lay in between. Germline values: CDR1 SGHTA, CDR2 FQGNSA. CDR3 protein: CASSLEGADRNSPLHF. CDR3 DNA sequence: TGTGCCAGCAGCTTAGAGGGTGCAGACAGAAATTCACCCCTCCACTTT.

The chain recombines TRBV29-1 with TRBJ1-1; maybe TRBD1 (5 bases). The V gene's germline CDR1 is SQVTM and CDR2 ANQGSEA. Trimming left V 4 bases short and J 4 bases short, with 13 bases between. This CDR3 has 13 amino acids. The CDR3 loop is CSVGREGSTEAFF. For the CDR3, the DNA is TGCAGCGTTGGAAGGGAGGGGAGCACTGAAGCTTTCTTT. Filled out from reference TRBV29-1 and TRBJ1-1, the complete variable domain reads SAVISQKPSRDICQRGTSLTIQCQVDSQVTMMFWYRQQPGQSLTLIATANQGSEATYESGFVIDKFPISRPNLTFSTLTVSNMSPEDSSIYLCSVGREGSTEAFFGQGTRLTVV.

In its sample, this clone was seen once. V gene TRBV10-1 combines with J gene TRBJ1-5; 10 nucleotides align to TRBD1. With 6 bases clipped from V and 5 bases from J, the junction kept 16 bases outside the gene matches. Germline values: CDR1 WNHNN, CDR2 SYGVQD (reference sequence). CDR3 size: 18 residues. In DNA form, the CDR3 reads TGCGCCAGCAGCCCCTCCGGGACAGGGGCGTCTGGAGATCAGCCCCAGCATTTT. Translation gives CASSPSGTGASGDQPQHF.

The chain recombines TRBV7-2 with TRBJ1-5, with 7 bases that match TRBD1. Germline V CDR1 and CDR2: SGHTA, FQGNSA. The CDR3 covers 15 residues. V was clipped by 0 bases and J by 6 bases; unmatched bases: 5. CDR3 sequence (DNA): TGTGCCAGCAGCTTAGCCTCAGGGGGTGGTCAGCCCCAGCATTTT. This codes for CASSLASGGGQPQHF.

This clone occurred once. The CDR3 sequence: CAIRDSASYNEQFF. The CDR3 nucleotides read TGTGCCATCAGGGACTCGGCTTCCTACAATGAGCAGTTCTTC. The chain is built from TRBV10-3 and TRBJ2-1, with a possible D match to TRBD2 (5 bases). Between the trimmed V and J ends, which lost 6 bases and 1 base, there was a span of 10 bases. CDR3 length equals 14 residues. Germline V gene sequence: CDR1 ENHRY, CDR2 SYGVKD.

V is TRBV19 and J is TRBJ1-3; no definite D call. This CDR3 has 15 residues. Germline CDR1 and CDR2: LNHDA and SQIVND (reference sequence). The ends were cut back, 6 bases at V and 0 bases at J, with 12 bases in the middle. The CDR3 bases are TGTGCCAGTAGCGTTGGACGTCGCTCTGGAAACACCATATATTTT. Amino acids: CASSVGRRSGNTIYF. Supplemented by reference TRBV19 and TRBJ1-3, the full variable domain reads DGGITQSPKYLFRKEGQNVTLSCEQNLNHDAMYWYRQDPGQGLRLIYYSQIVNDFQKGDIAEGYSVSREKKESFPLTVTSAQKNPTAFYLCASSVGRRSGNTIYFGEGSWLTVV.

The rearrangement joins TRBV11-2 to TRBJ2-7; a possible D gene is TRBD1 (5 bases). The CDR3 consists of 14 residues. Trimming shortened V by 3 bases and J by 3 bases, and 12 bases separated the two germline ends. CDR1 SGHAT and CDR2 FQNNGV come from the germline V gene. CDR3 residues: CASSFGAEIYEQYF. DNA for the CDR3: TGTGCCAGCAGCTTTGGGGCAGAAATCTACGAGCAGTACTTC. The whole variable domain, remainder taken from reference TRBV11-2 and TRBJ2-7, is EAGVAQSPRYKIIEKRQSVAFWCNPISGHATLYWYQQILGQGPKLLIQFQNNGVVDDSQLPKDRFSAERLKGVDSTLKIQPAKLEDSAVYLCASSFGAEIYEQYFGPGTRLTVT.

The chain carries TRBV10-1 and TRBJ2-3; D gene uncertain. V was pared by 4 bases and J by 2 bases, with 7 bases between. Germline CDR1 reads WNHNN; CDR2 reads SYGVQD (reference sequence). This CDR3 contains 13 residues. Here the CDR3 DNA reads TGCGCCAGCAGTGCCGGGTACACAGATACGCAGTATTTT. Protein sequence: CASSAGYTDTQYF.

The CDR3: CASRGAPTNEKLFF. The CDR3 coding sequence is TGCGCCAGCAGGGGGGCTCCAACTAATGAAAAACTGTTTTTT. V is TRBV5-1 and J is TRBJ1-4, with a tentative D call TRBD1 (6 bases). This CDR3 has 14 amino acids. The germline V gene encodes CDR1 SGHRS and CDR2 YFSETQ. V was cut by 5 bases and J by 0 bases, with 8 bases left in between.

This clone has a single count. The chain's CDR3 is CASSVGGVNQPQHF. The DNA of the CDR3 is TGTGCCAGCAGTGTCGGCGGAGTCAATCAGCCCCAGCATTTT. The V gene is TRBV6-1, the J gene TRBJ1-5, with D unresolved. The germline V and J ends were trimmed by 4 bases and 3 bases, with 10 bases remaining between them. The CDR3 loop spans 14 amino acids. Germline V gives CDR1 MNHNS, CDR2 SASEGT.

V gene TRBV23-1 combines with J gene TRBJ2-2; 8 bases match TRBD1. TRBV23-1 is an ORF for which the function is uncertain. V lost 5 bases to trimming and J lost 0 bases; unmatched junction nucleotides: 8. The CDR3 is 17 amino acids. CDR3 nucleotides: TGCGCCAGCAGTACGACAGGGGAGATTCCGAACACCGGGGAGCTGTTTTTT. It codes for CASSTTGEIPNTGELFF.

This chain joins TRBV5-1 and TRBJ2-1; 8 bases fit TRBD2. This CDR3 is built from 16 residues. V dropped 2 bases and J dropped 9; count of bases not matched to a gene: 13. CDR1 and CDR2 (germline): SGHRS, YFSETQ. In nucleotides, the CDR3 is TGCGCCAGCAGCTTTTCGGGGGGGATAGCTTCGGGTGAGCAGTTCTTC. Its translation: CASSFSGGIASGEQFF.

The chain has TRBV19 and TRBJ1-2, with 7 nucleotides matching TRBD1. The germline V gene encodes CDR1 LNHDA and CDR2 SQIVND (reference sequence). CDR3 length: 15 amino acids. With V trimmed by 6 bases and J by 8 bases, 15 bases remained unmatched. Written as DNA, the CDR3 is TGTGCCAGTAGCCTCCTGTCGCAGGGGGTTCGCGGCTACACCTTC. Translating gives CASSLLSQGVRGYTF. Full variable domain (outside the CDR3, taken from reference TRBV19 and TRBJ1-2): DGGITQSPKYLFRKEGQNVTLSCEQNLNHDAMYWYRQDPGQGLRLIYYSQIVNDFQKGDIAEGYSVSREKKESFPLTVTSAQKNPTAFYLCASSLLSQGVRGYTFGSGTRLTVV.

In its sample, this clone was seen a few times. The chain has TRBV18 and TRBJ1-5; D is perhaps TRBD1 (6 bases). V was cut by 3 bases and J by 8 bases, with 14 bases left in between. The CDR3 has 14 residues. Germline CDR1 KGHSH, CDR2 LQKENI. This CDR3 is CASSPSGGPEPQHF. The DNA for the CDR3 is TGTGCCAGCTCACCCAGCGGGGGCCCGGAGCCCCAGCATTTT.

This chain joins TRBV6-1 and TRBJ1-3; D is unclear. Germline CDR1 MNHNS, CDR2 SASEGT. The CDR3 runs 17 residues. With 2 bases removed from V and 0 bases from J, the gap between germline ends came to 14 bases. CDR3 loop: CASSELWAAHSGNTIYF. The CDR3 bases are TGTGCCAGCAGTGAACTTTGGGCAGCCCACTCTGGAAACACCATATATTTT.

V is TRBV9 and J is TRBJ2-5; 12 bases are a match to TRBD1. The CDR3 runs 16 residues. Germline assignment: CDR1 SGDLS and CDR2 YYNGEE. V dropped 3 bases and J dropped 5; count of bases not matched to a gene: 8. The CDR3 DNA follows: TGTGCCAGCAGCGCCTCCCCGGGACAGGGGGCTGAGACCCAGTACTTC. This translates into CASSASPGQGAETQYF.

The rearrangement links TRBV7-9 to TRBJ2-2; D ambiguous. Germline V gene data show CDR1 as SEHNR and CDR2 as FQNEAQ (reference sequence). V gave up 5 bases and J gave up 1 base, with 14 bases separating them. The CDR3 loop spans 16 amino acids. CDR3: CASSLDFNKNTGELFF. For the CDR3, the DNA is TGTGCCAGCAGCCTCGATTTTAACAAGAACACCGGGGAGCTGTTTTTT.

The chain combines TRBV7-9 with TRBJ2-7, with 10 bases matching TRBD1. The CDR3 runs 14 residues. Germline V gene lookup returns CDR1 SEHNR and CDR2 FQNEAQ (reference sequence). Losses at the gene ends were 5 bases for V and 4 bases for J; bases not matched to a gene: 5. The CDR3 DNA is TGTGCCAGCAGCAGACAGGGGGCCGCATACGAGCAGTACTTC. This sequence encodes CASSRQGAAYEQYF.